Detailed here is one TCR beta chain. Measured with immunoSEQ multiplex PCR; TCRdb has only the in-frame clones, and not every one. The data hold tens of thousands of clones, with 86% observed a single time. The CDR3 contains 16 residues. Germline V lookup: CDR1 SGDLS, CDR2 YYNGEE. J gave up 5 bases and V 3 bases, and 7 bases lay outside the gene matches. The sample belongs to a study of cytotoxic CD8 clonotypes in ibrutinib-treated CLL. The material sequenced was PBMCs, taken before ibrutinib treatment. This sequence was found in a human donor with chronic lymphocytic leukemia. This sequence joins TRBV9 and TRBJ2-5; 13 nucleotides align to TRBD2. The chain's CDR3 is CASSGRLAGGRETQYF. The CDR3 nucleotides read TGTGCCAGCAGCGGGCGACTAGCGGGAGGCCGGGAGACCCAGTACTTC.